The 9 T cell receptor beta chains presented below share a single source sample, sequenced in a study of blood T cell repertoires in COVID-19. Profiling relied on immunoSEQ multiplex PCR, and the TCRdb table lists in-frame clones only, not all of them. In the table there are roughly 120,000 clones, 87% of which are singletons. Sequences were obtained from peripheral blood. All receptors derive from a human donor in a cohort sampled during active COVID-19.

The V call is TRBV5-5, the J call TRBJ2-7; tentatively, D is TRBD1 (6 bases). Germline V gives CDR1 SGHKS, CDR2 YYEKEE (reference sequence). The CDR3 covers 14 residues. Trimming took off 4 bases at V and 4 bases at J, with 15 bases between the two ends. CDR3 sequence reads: CASSVQGFLYEQYF. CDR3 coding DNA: TGTGCCAGCAGCGTACAGGGCTTTCTTTACGAGCAGTACTTC. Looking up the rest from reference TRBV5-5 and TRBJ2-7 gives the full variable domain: DAGVTQSPTHLIKTRGQQVTLRCSPISGHKSVSWYQQVLGQGPQFIFQYYEKEERGRGNFPDRFSARQFPNYSSELNVNALLLGDSALYLCASSVQGFLYEQYFGPGTRLTVT.

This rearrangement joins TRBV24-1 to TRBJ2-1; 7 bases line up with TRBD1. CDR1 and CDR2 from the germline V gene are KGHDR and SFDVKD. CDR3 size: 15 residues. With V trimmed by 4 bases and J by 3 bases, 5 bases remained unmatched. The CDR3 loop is CATSESGQVYNEQFF. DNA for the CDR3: TGTGCCACCAGTGAGAGCGGACAGGTCTACAATGAGCAGTTCTTC.

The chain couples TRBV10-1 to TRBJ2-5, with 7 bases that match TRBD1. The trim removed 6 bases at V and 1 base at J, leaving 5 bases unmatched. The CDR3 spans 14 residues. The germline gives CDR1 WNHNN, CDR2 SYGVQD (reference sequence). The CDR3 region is CASSRDRAQETQYF. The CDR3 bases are TGCGCCAGCAGCAGAGACAGGGCCCAAGAGACCCAGTACTTC.

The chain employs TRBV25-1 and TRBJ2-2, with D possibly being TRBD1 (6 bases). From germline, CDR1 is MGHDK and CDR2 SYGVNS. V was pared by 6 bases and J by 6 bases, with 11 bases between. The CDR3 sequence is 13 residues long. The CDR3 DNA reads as TGTGCCAGCAGAAAACAGGGCGCCGGGGAGCTGTTTTTT. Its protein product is CASRKQGAGELFF. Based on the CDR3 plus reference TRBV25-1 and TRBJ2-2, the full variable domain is EADIYQTPRYLVIGTGKKITLECSQTMGHDKMYWYQQDPGMELHLIHYSYGVNSTEKGDLSSESTVSRIRTEHFPLTLESARPSHTSQYLCASRKQGAGELFFGEGSRLTVL.

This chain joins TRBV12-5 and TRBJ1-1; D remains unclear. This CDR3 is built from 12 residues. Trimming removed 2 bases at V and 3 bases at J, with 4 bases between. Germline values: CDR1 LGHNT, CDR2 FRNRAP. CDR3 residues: CASGLTDTEAFF. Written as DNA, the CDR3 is TGTGCTAGTGGTTTGACAGACACTGAAGCTTTCTTT.

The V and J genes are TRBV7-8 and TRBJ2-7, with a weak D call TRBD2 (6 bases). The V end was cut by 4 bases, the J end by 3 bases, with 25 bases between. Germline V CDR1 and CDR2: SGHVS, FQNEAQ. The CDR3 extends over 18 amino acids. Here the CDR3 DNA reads TGTGCCAGCAGCTCGCGGGGCAATACCATTCTGGGGGTCTACGAGCAGTACTTC. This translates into CASSSRGNTILGVYEQYF.

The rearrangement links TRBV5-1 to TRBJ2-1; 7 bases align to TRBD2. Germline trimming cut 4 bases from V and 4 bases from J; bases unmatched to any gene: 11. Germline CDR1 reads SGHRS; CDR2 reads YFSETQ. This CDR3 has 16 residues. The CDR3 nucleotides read TGCGCCAGCAGCCCCCAGGCGGGAGTCTCGTACAATGAGCAGTTCTTC. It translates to CASSPQAGVSYNEQFF.

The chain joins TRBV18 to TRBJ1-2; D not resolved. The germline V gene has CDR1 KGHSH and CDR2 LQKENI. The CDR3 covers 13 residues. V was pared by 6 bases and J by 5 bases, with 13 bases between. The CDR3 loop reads CASSAEEGYGYTF. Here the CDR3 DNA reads TGTGCCAGCTCGGCCGAGGAGGGATATGGCTACACCTTC.

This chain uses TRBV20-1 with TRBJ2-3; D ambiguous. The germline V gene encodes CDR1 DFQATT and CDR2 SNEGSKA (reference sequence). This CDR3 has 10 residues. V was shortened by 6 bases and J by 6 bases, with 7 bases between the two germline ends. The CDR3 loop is CSAPMDTQYF. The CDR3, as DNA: TGCAGTGCCCCCATGGATACGCAGTATTTT.